The sequence of this T cell receptor beta chain was determined in a study of blood T cell repertoires in COVID-19. V lost 2 bases to trimming and J lost 2 bases; unmatched junction nucleotides: 3. CDR1 is LNHDA, CDR2 SQIVND, per germline (reference sequence). This CDR3 is built from 16 residues. Patients in Seattle were enrolled during active infection, then followed longitudinally. Per the original methods: The authors estimated nucleated cell counts from reference gene primer amplification. Some clones are missing from TCRdb's copy, which holds only in-frame ones; the method was immunoSEQ multiplex PCR. V and J calls and clone size are as listed in that table; D and trimming were resolved from the DNA. Among about 120,000 clones, roughly 89% were seen once, and the ten largest hold 3.5% to 4%.

The chain recombines TRBV19 with TRBJ2-1; 10 bases fit TRBD2. Material: peripheral blood. This receptor was obtained from a woman aged 55-75 years with COVID-19, enrolled during active disease. CDR3 protein: CASSILAGGPYNEQFF. DNA for the CDR3: TGTGCCAGTAGTATATTAGCGGGGGGTCCCTACAATGAGCAGTTCTTC. Supplemented by reference TRBV19 and TRBJ2-1, the full variable domain reads DGGITQSPKYLFRKEGQNVTLSCEQNLNHDAMYWYRQDPGQGLRLIYYSQIVNDFQKGDIAEGYSVSREKKESFPLTVTSAQKNPTAFYLCASSILAGGPYNEQFFGPGTRLTVL.